The rows below give T cell receptor beta chains drawn from one sample of a study of blood T cell repertoires in COVID-19. The protocol was immunoSEQ multiplex PCR, while the TCRdb copy is restricted to in-frame clones and leaves out a portion. This sample has 490,000 or so clones, with approximately 86% found just once. Material for sequencing was PBMCs or T cells enriched from blood (not recorded which). The source of these receptors is an older woman who had recovered from COVID-19. Both conserved end residues are part of each CDR3. The D gene is left open where the match is weak. Rows give clone size only sometimes, using once, few, many, or a class for an expanded clone.

CDR3 protein	CDR3 DNA	D gene	clone size	V gene	J gene
CASSPVGYTGELFF	TGCGCCAGCAGCCCTGTCGGGTACACCGGGGAGCTGTTTTTT	-	-	TRBV4-1	TRBJ2-2
CTSSQGSSGGALEQYF	TGCACCAGCAGCCAGGGTTCTAGCGGGGGGGCTCTCGAGCAGTACTTC	-	-	TRBV1	TRBJ2-7
CATSDLSGVHTQYF	TGTGCCACCAGTGATTTGTCGGGGGTCCATACGCAGTATTTT	-	-	TRBV24-1	TRBJ2-3
CASSSSRQQGAGEKLFF	TGTGCCAGCAGCTCCTCACGCCAACAGGGGGCGGGTGAAAAACTGTTTTTT	TRBD1	-	TRBV7-6	TRBJ1-4
CASSLVRDPGGEKLFF	TGTGCCAGCAGCCTCGTTCGGGACCCGGGGGGCGAAAAACTGTTTTTT	-	-	TRBV7-8	TRBJ1-4
CASSLAGTANTEAFF	TGTGCCAGCAGCTTGGCCGGGACAGCGAACACTGAAGCTTTCTTT	TRBD1	-	TRBV5-6	TRBJ1-1
CASSLGGFSGGYTF	TGCGCCAGCAGCTTGGGGGGCTTTAGTGGTGGCTACACCTTC	-	once	TRBV5-1	TRBJ1-2
CASSPPGQGYSPLHF	TGTGCCAGCAGCCCACCAGGACAGGGTTATTCACCCCTCCACTTT	TRBD1	-	TRBV13	TRBJ1-6
CASSPDRVEGYTF	TGCGCCAGCAGCCCCGACAGGGTTGAAGGCTACACCTTC	TRBD1	-	TRBV10-2	TRBJ1-2
CASSPRGTTMRSYTF	TGTGCCAGCAGCCCAAGGGGGACAACGATGAGGAGCTACACCTTC	-	-	TRBV11-3	TRBJ1-2
CASSPRLAGGPEETQYF	TGTGCCAGCAGCCCTAGACTAGCGGGGGGGCCTGAGGAGACCCAGTACTTC	TRBD2	-	TRBV7-2	TRBJ2-5
CASSLVTSNTEAFF	TGCGCCAGCAGCTTGGTGACATCGAACACTGAAGCTTTCTTT	-	once	TRBV5-1	TRBJ1-1
CASSPGGLNEKLFF	TGTGCCAGCTCACCAGGGGGCCTTAATGAAAAACTGTTTTTT	-	few	TRBV18	TRBJ1-4
CASSYRGSGEKLFF	TGTGCCAGCAGTTATCGCGGGAGTGGGGAAAAACTGTTTTTT	-	-	TRBV6-5	TRBJ1-4
CSVEVSGRQYF	TGCAGCGTTGAAGTGTCCGGTCGGCAGTACTTC	-	few	TRBV29-1	TRBJ2-7
CASSHGWGQNTEAFF	TGTGCCAGCAGCCATGGCTGGGGACAAAACACTGAAGCTTTCTTT	-	-	TRBV16	TRBJ1-1
CASSQNRIYEQYF	TGCGCCAGCAGCCAGAACAGGATTTACGAGCAGTACTTC	-	-	TRBV5-1	TRBJ2-7
CASSIGQPTSPLHF	TGTGCCAGTAGTATAGGACAGCCAACTTCACCCCTCCACTTT	-	once	TRBV19	TRBJ1-6
CASSEGGGGASNEQFF	TGTGCCAGCAGCGAAGGGGGCGGGGGGGCCTCAAATGAGCAGTTCTTC	TRBD2	-	TRBV4-2	TRBJ2-1
CASSGHSRATNEKLFF	TGTGCCAGTAGTGGTCATTCGAGGGCAACTAATGAAAAACTGTTTTTT	-	-	TRBV19	TRBJ1-4
CASSQWDNEAFF	TGTGCCAGCAGCCAATGGGACAATGAAGCTTTCTTT	-	-	TRBV13	TRBJ1-1
CASFSGGAFGRKAFF	TGTGCCAGTTTTTCAGGCGGGGCATTTGGAAGGAAAGCTTTCTTT	-	-	TRBV19	TRBJ1-1
CASRTGVWETQYF	TGCGCCAGCCGGACGGGGGTGTGGGAGACCCAGTACTTC	-	few	TRBV5-1	TRBJ2-5
CASSPSDRDNSPLHF	TGCGCCAGCAGCCCCTCAGACAGGGACAATTCACCCCTCCACTTT	TRBD1	-	TRBV5-1	TRBJ1-6
CASSQGPGELFF	TGCGCCAGCAGCCAAGGGCCCGGGGAGCTGTTTTTT	-	-	TRBV4-1	TRBJ2-2
CASGLGDSTSDTQYF	TGTGCTAGTGGTTTAGGGGACAGCACTTCGGATACGCAGTATTTT	TRBD1	-	TRBV12-5	TRBJ2-3
CASSQGTSNNEQFF	TGCGCCAGCAGCCAAGGGACTAGCAACAATGAGCAGTTCTTC	TRBD2	-	TRBV4-1	TRBJ2-1
CASSLGENTGELFF	TGTGCCAGCAGCTTAGGAGAGAACACCGGGGAGCTGTTTTTT	-	-	TRBV5-6	TRBJ2-2